Shown below are 3 T cell receptor beta chains from a single sample sequenced in a study of T cells in localized non-small cell lung cancer. Clones were sequenced by immunoSEQ multiplex PCR, and TCRdb holds only the in-frame ones, with some missing. This repertoire shows tens of thousands of clones, 70% to 90% found once; its top ten account for roughly 21%. The source material was peripheral blood, sampled before any cancer treatment. The source is a man between 40 and 75 years old with stage I squamous cell lung carcinoma.

V gene TRBV7-9 combines with J gene TRBJ2-7, with D perhaps TRBD1 (7 bases). The germline V and J ends were trimmed by 6 bases and 1 base, with 19 bases remaining between them. The germline V gene encodes CDR1 SEHNR and CDR2 FQNEAQ (reference sequence). CDR3 length equals 16 residues. The CDR3 nucleotides are TGTGCCAGCAGTTCGGGGGACAGCAAACCTTCCTACGAGCAGTACTTC. It translates to CASSSGDSKPSYEQYF.

The J gene is TRBJ2-7, the V gene TRBV28; D is possibly TRBD2 (6 bases). Trimming cost V 2 bases and J 3 bases, with 14 bases left between them. Looked up from germline, CDR1 is MDHEN and CDR2 is SYDVKM. The CDR3 totals 15 residues. The CDR3 region has the DNA TGTGCCAGCAGTTTAAGAGTTAGCGGCCTCTACGAGCAGTACTTC. Translated, it gives CASSLRVSGLYEQYF.

On this clone: This specimen includes other DNA sequences encoding the same CDR3. V gene TRBV4-2 combines with J gene TRBJ1-4; 7 bases are shared with TRBD1. This CDR3 has 18 amino acids. Trimming at V came to 4 bases and at J to 0 bases, leaving 11 bases not matched to a gene. From germline, CDR1 is LGHNA and CDR2 YNFKEQ. The CDR3 nucleotides read TGTGCCAGCAGCCCCTCATGGACAGGATACTCAACTAATGAAAAACTGTTTTTT. It codes for CASSPSWTGYSTNEKLFF.